This TCR beta chain was obtained from a study of a mutant IDH1 vaccine in newly diagnosed glioma. On the study more broadly: Radiotherapy, temozolomide, or both had been given previously, and both were given to most.

The repertoire was sequenced with immunoSEQ multiplex PCR; TCRdb's copy has only in-frame clones and lacks some. The table has approximately 70,000 clones, 75% to 85% seen once. Specified time point: baseline, week 1 (first vaccination visit). Treatment noted: pre-vaccination baseline after standard-of-care therapy. The donors had new WHO grade 3 or 4 astrocytomas; these were IDH1-mutant and ATRX-lost. This sequence was found in a man aged 45-65 years with glioma. Sequences were derived from PBMCs, sampled from a glioma patient treated with radiotherapy, temozolomide or both.

DNA of the CDR3: TGTGCCGTAGGGCCCTCCTACGAGCAGTACTTC. Translation gives CAVGPSYEQYF. This chain connects TRBV27 to TRBJ2-7; D gene uncertain. The CDR3 is 11 amino acids. Trimming removed 11 bases from V and 0 bases from J, with 8 bases in between. Germline CDR1 and CDR2: MNHEY and SMNVEV (reference sequence).